The source of this T cell receptor (beta chain) is a study of Ad26.COV2.S vaccination and SARS-CoV-2 variants. Background on the study: The vaccine Ad26.COV2.S was put into the muscle once, or twice with 56 days between.

The CDR3 runs to 14 residues. Per germline, CDR1 LNHNV and CDR2 YYDKDF (reference sequence). The V gene lost 2 bases and the J gene lost 2 bases, with 7 bases spanning the gap. Repertoires were generated with immunoSEQ multiplex PCR, while TCRdb's copy carries only in-frame clones and drops some. The profile shows approximately 420,000 clones, approximately 91% of them singletons. Treatment in this sample: 19 received Ad26.COV2.S at low or high dose, single or two shots; about 5 received placebo; per-sample allocation not given. Sampling was done on day 63 after the first vaccine or placebo injection.

The specimen comprised peripheral blood, sampled in a trial of Ad26.COV2.S vaccine versus placebo. J is TRBJ1-3 and V is TRBV15; D is unclear. The receptor comes from a person aged 18-65 years who received the Ad26.COV2.S COVID-19 vaccine or a placebo. The CDR3 loop is CATSRNTPGNTIYF. In DNA form, the CDR3 reads TGTGCCACCAGCAGAAACACCCCTGGAAACACCATATATTTT.